A single sample is the source of the 17 T cell receptor beta chains below, sequenced in a study of cytotoxic CD8 clonotypes in ibrutinib-treated CLL. Data came from immunoSEQ multiplex PCR; TCRdb stores just in-frame clones and leaves some out. The sample has 85,000 or so clones, roughly 77% seen once. Specimen: PBMCs, collected after 12 months of ibrutinib treatment. The receptors were sampled from a human donor with chronic lymphocytic leukemia.

This clone was seen a few times. The chain combines TRBV5-1 with TRBJ2-7; the match to TRBD1 covers 8 bases. This CDR3 comprises 17 residues. Germline trimming cut 0 bases from V and 5 bases from J; bases unmatched to any gene: 13. Germline assignment: CDR1 SGHRS and CDR2 YFSETQ. The CDR3 region is CASSLGSTGEIVHEQYF. The DNA for the CDR3 is TGCGCCAGCAGCTTGGGGTCGACAGGGGAAATCGTCCACGAGCAGTACTTC.

The chain has TRBV2 and TRBJ2-1; 8 bases are a match to TRBD2. CDR1 and CDR2 (germline): SNHLY, FYNNEI. The CDR3 sequence is 14 residues long. Losses at the gene ends were 7 bases for V and 8 bases for J; bases not matched to a gene: 10. CDR3 nucleotide sequence: TGTGCCAGCACCGGGACTAGGATGGCCCATGAGCAGTTCTTC. Amino acid sequence: CASTGTRMAHEQFF.

This chain connects TRBV10-3 to TRBJ2-5, with TRBD1 matching 10 bases. Trimming removed 3 bases from V and 5 bases from J; junction bases left unmatched: 9. Germline CDR1 and CDR2: ENHRY and SYGVKD. The CDR3 runs to 16 residues. Here the CDR3 DNA reads TGTGCCATCAGTGAACGACAGGGGGCGAATGGGGAGACCCAGTACTTC. Residues: CAISERQGANGETQYF.

The V gene is TRBV9, the J gene TRBJ2-7, with 14 bases matching TRBD2. V was clipped by 4 bases and J by 3 bases; unmatched bases: 6. The CDR3 has 16 residues. CDR1 is SGDLS and CDR2 is YYNGEE in the germline V gene. The CDR3 is CASSPRGLAGGYEQYF. The CDR3 DNA reads as TGTGCCAGCAGCCCCAGAGGACTAGCGGGGGGCTACGAGCAGTACTTC.

This chain links TRBV9 with TRBJ2-3, with a tentative D call TRBD2 (6 bases). Germline V gene sequence: CDR1 SGDLS, CDR2 YYNGEE. This CDR3 has 17 residues. Between the trimmed V and J ends, which lost 1 base and 0 bases, there was a span of 15 bases. The DNA of the CDR3 is TGTGCCAGCAGCGTAACCGGGAGCGGGTCTAGCACAGATACGCAGTATTTT. It yields the protein CASSVTGSGSSTDTQYF. Supplemented by reference TRBV9 and TRBJ2-3, the full variable domain reads DSGVTQTPKHLITATGQRVTLRCSPRSGDLSVYWYQQSLDQGLQFLIQYYNGEERAKGNILERFSAQQFPDLHSELNLSSLELGDSALYFCASSVTGSGSSTDTQYFGPGTRLTVL.

The V gene is TRBV4-3, the J gene TRBJ2-1, with 9 bases lining up with TRBD2. Trimming cost V 0 bases and J 8 bases; bases outside gene matches: 8. The V gene's germline CDR1 is LGHNA and CDR2 YSLEER. There are 16 residues in the CDR3. In nucleotides, the CDR3 is TGCGCCAGCAGCCAAGAAGGCGGGAGGGCCGGGGATGAGCAGTTCTTC. Its translation: CASSQEGGRAGDEQFF.

The V and J genes are TRBV10-3 and TRBJ2-2; 9 bases match TRBD2. V was clipped by 10 bases and J by 7 bases; unmatched bases: 10. The CDR3 contains 14 residues. Germline lookup yields CDR1 ENHRY and CDR2 SYGVKD. CDR3 sequence reads: CATGASGKRGELFF. CDR3 DNA sequence: TGTGCCACAGGGGCTAGCGGGAAGCGCGGGGAGCTGTTTTTT.

This clone came up a few times. As DNA, the CDR3 is TGTGCCAGCAGCCGCGACAGGAACACTGAAGCTTTCTTT. Protein: CASSRDRNTEAFF. The rearrangement links TRBV7-3 to TRBJ1-1, with a weak D call TRBD1 (5 bases). The germline V gene encodes CDR1 SGHTA and CDR2 FQGTGA. The CDR3 totals 13 residues. The V end lost 5 bases, the J end lost 1 base, and 8 bases lay between the germline ends.

The V gene is TRBV4-2, the J gene TRBJ2-3, with D tentatively TRBD1 or TRBD2 (6 bases each). Trimming pared 4 bases from V and 0 bases from J, leaving 17 bases between. The CDR3 runs 17 residues. Germline values: CDR1 LGHNA, CDR2 YNFKEQ. This CDR3 reads CASSREVGGRSTDTQYF. CDR3 bases: TGTGCCAGCAGCCGGGAAGTCGGGGGCCGGAGCACAGATACGCAGTATTTT.

This clone came up once. The rearrangement links TRBV28 to TRBJ1-1; 7 nucleotides align to TRBD1. Germline CDR1 reads MDHEN; CDR2 reads SYDVKM. The CDR3 runs 16 residues. Trimming took 6 bases from V and 5 from J; bases not matched to a gene: 15. The CDR3 here is CASSSGLRGRGTEAFF. The CDR3 DNA reads TGTGCCAGCAGCTCGGGTCTTAGGGGGCGAGGTACTGAAGCTTTCTTT.

The table lists this clone with a count of one. The rearrangement joins TRBV7-8 to TRBJ2-3; TRBD2 matches at 12 bases. Germline CDR1 is SGHVS and CDR2 is FQNEAQ. The CDR3 runs to 15 residues. J lost 4 bases, V lost 5 bases, and 4 bases had no gene match. This chain's CDR3 is CASSPPSGRADTQYF. DNA of the CDR3: TGTGCCAGCAGCCCACCTAGCGGGAGGGCAGATACGCAGTATTTT.

This sequence joins TRBV29-1 and TRBJ2-7; 8 bases align to TRBD2. Germline assignment: CDR1 SQVTM and CDR2 ANQGSEA. The CDR3 has 16 residues. The V segment lost 1 base and the J segment 3 bases; nucleotides outside the gene matches: 11. This CDR3 reads CSVEAPGGGRGYEQYF. CDR3 sequence (DNA): TGCAGCGTTGAAGCCCCCGGGGGGGGGCGCGGCTACGAGCAGTACTTC.

The chain couples TRBV9 to TRBJ1-3; unclear D gene. The CDR3 has 15 amino acids. Germline CDR1 is SGDLS and CDR2 is YYNGEE. V was pared by 4 bases and J by 0 bases, with 11 bases between. The CDR3 DNA reads TGTGCCAGCAGCCCAGACATGATCTCTGGAAACACCATATATTTT. This encodes CASSPDMISGNTIYF. The full variable domain, completed using reference TRBV9 and TRBJ1-3, is DSGVTQTPKHLITATGQRVTLRCSPRSGDLSVYWYQQSLDQGLQFLIQYYNGEERAKGNILERFSAQQFPDLHSELNLSSLELGDSALYFCASSPDMISGNTIYFGEGSWLTVV.

The gene calls are TRBV19 and TRBJ2-1; D remains unclear. This CDR3 spans 17 amino acids. Trimming left V 1 base short and J 3 bases short, with 16 bases between. The V gene's germline CDR1 is LNHDA and CDR2 SQIVND (reference sequence). The CDR3 sequence is CASSIGALPLGYNEQFF. CDR3 in DNA: TGTGCCAGTAGTATAGGGGCCCTGCCCCTCGGCTACAATGAGCAGTTCTTC.

The chain has TRBV2 and TRBJ1-4; TRBD1 matches 11 bases. J was trimmed by 5 bases and V by 8 bases; bases with no gene match: 10. Germline CDR1 is SNHLY and CDR2 is FYNNEI. The CDR3 contains 16 residues. CDR3 sequence: CASVPGQGGWNEKLFF. For the CDR3, the DNA is TGTGCCAGCGTACCGGGACAGGGGGGTTGGAATGAAAAACTGTTTTTT. The complete variable domain, with remaining parts taken from reference TRBV2 and TRBJ1-4, reads EPEVTQTPSHQVTQMGQEVILRCVPISNHLYFYWYRQILGQKVEFLVSFYNNEISEKSEIFDDQFSVERPDGSNFTLKIRSTKLEDSAMYFCASVPGQGGWNEKLFFGSGTQLSVL.

V is TRBV6-6 and J is TRBJ1-1; TRBD1 is a possible D gene (6 bases). V lost 6 bases and J lost 0, with 11 bases in between. The germline V gene encodes CDR1 MNHNY and CDR2 SVGAGI (reference sequence). The CDR3 length is 14 residues. The CDR3 bases are TGTGCCAGCAGGGGGGGACACCTGAACACTGAAGCTTTCTTT. It specifies CASRGGHLNTEAFF.

CDR3 nucleotides: TGTGCCAGCGGGTCGGCGGGACCCACGAACACCGGGGAGCTGTTTTTT. It codes for CASGSAGPTNTGELFF. The chain is built from TRBV28 and TRBJ2-2, with a possible D match to TRBD2 (6 bases). CDR3 size: 16 residues. V dropped 8 bases and J dropped 0 bases, with 16 bases sitting between them. The germline gives CDR1 MDHEN, CDR2 SYDVKM.